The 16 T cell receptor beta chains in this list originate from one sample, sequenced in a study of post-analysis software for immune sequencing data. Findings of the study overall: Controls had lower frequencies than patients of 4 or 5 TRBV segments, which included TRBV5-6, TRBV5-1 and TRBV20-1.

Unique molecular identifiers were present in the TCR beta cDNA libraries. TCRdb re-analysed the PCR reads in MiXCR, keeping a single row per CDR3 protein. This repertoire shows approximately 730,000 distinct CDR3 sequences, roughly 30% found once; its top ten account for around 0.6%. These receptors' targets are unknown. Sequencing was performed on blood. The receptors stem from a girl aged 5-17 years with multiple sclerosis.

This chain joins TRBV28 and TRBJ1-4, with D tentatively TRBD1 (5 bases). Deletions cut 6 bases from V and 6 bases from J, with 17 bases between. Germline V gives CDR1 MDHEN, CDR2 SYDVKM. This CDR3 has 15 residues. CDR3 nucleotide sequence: TGTGCCAGCAGCCGGGGGGGGAGGTTGGATGAAAAACTGTTTTTT. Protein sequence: CASSRGGRLDEKLFF.

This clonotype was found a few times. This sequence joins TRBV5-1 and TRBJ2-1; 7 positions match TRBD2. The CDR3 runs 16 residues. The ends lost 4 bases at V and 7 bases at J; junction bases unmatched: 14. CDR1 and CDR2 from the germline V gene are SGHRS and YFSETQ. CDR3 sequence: CASSPTPSGVGNEQFF. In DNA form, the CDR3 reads TGCGCCAGCAGCCCAACTCCCAGCGGGGTGGGGAATGAGCAGTTCTTC.

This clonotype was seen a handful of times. The CDR3 is CASRRGTGYSYEQYF. CDR3 coding DNA: TGTGCCAGCAGGCGGGGGACCGGGTATTCCTACGAGCAGTACTTC. The chain is built from TRBV28 and TRBJ2-7, with TRBD2 matching 7 bases. CDR1 and CDR2 (germline): MDHEN, SYDVKM. With V trimmed by 6 bases and J by 1 base, 9 bases remained unmatched. CDR3 size: 15 residues.

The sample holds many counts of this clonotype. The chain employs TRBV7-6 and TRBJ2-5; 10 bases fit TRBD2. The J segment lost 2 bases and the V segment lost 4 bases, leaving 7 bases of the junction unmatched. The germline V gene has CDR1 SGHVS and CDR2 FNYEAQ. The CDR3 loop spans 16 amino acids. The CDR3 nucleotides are TGTGCCAGCAGCTCCCTTCGGACTAGCGGACAAGAGACCCAGTACTTC. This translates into CASSSLRTSGQETQYF.

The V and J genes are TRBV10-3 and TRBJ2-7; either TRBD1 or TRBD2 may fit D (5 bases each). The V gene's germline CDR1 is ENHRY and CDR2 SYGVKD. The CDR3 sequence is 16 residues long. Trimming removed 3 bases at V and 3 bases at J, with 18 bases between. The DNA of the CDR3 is TGTGCCATCAGTGAACAGTCCGGGGCGTCCCTCTACGAGCAGTACTTC. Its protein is CAISEQSGASLYEQYF.

The CDR3 region has the DNA TGTGCCAGCAGCTCCCCTAACTATGGCTACACCTTC. Residues: CASSSPNYGYTF. The chain couples TRBV7-2 to TRBJ1-2; D is unresolved. From germline, CDR1 is SGHTA and CDR2 FQGNSA. CDR3 length: 12 residues. The V end lost 4 bases, the J end lost 0 bases, and 3 bases lay between the germline ends.

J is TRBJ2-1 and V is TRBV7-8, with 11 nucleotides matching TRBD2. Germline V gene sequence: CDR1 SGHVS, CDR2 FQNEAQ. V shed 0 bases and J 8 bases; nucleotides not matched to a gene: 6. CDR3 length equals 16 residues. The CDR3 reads CASSLAVAGGSHEQFF. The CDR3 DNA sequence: TGTGCCAGCAGCTTAGCGGTAGCGGGGGGGTCACATGAGCAGTTCTTC.

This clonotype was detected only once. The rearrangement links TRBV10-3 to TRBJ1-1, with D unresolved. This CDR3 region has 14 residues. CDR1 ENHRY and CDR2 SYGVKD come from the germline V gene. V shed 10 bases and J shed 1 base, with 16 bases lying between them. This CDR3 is CATLGLPTNTEAFF. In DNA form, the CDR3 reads TGTGCCACCTTGGGCCTTCCTACGAACACTGAAGCTTTCTTT.

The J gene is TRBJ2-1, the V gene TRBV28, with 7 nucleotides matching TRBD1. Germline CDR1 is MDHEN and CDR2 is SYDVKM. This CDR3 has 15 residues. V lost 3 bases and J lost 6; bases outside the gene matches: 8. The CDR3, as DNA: TGTGCCAGCAGTTTTTCTACAGGGGCCGGCAATGAGCAGTTCTTC. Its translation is CASSFSTGAGNEQFF.

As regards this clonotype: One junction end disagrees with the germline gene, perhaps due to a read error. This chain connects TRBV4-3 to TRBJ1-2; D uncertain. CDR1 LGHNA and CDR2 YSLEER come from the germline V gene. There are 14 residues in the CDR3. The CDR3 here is CASSQDSRYDGHTF. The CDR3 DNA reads TGCGCCAGCAGCCAAGATTCCCGCTACGATGGCCACACCTTC.

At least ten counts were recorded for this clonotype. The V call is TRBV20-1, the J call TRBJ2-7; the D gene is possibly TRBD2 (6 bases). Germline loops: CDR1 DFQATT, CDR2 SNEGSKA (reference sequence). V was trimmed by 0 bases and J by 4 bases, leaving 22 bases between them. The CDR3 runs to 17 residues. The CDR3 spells CSARDRWSRDGGYEQYF. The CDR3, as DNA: TGCAGTGCTAGAGATCGGTGGAGTAGGGATGGAGGGTACGAGCAGTACTTC.

The DNA for the CDR3 is TGCAGTGCTAGAGAAATACGGGGGCGGTTCTTC. It is translated as CSAREIRGRFF. This sequence joins TRBV20-1 and TRBJ2-1, with D perhaps being TRBD1 or TRBD2 (6 bases each). With 0 bases removed from V and 15 bases from J, the gap between germline ends came to 12 bases. This CDR3 region has 11 residues. CDR1 is DFQATT and CDR2 is SNEGSKA in the germline V gene (reference sequence).

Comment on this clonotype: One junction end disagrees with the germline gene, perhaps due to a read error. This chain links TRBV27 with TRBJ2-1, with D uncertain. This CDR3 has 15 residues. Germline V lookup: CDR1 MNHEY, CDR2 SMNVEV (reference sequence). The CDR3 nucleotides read TGTGCCAGCAGTTTCTCCGGAGAAAACTACGATGAGCAGTTCTTC. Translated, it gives CASSFSGENYDEQFF.

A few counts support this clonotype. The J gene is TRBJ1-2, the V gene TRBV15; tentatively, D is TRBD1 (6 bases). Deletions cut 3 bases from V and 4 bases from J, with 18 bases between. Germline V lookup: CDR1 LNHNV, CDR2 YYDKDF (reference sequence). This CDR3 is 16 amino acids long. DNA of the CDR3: TGTGCCACCAGCAGTGAACTTTGGGACACCCGCTATGGCTACACCTTC. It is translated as CATSSELWDTRYGYTF.

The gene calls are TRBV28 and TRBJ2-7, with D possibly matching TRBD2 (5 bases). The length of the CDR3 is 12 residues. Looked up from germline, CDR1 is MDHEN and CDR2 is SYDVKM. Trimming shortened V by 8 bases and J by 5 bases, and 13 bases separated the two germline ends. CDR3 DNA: TGTGCCAGCGGGAGATCGGCCCACGAGCAGTACTTC. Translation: CASGRSAHEQYF.

This chain's CDR3 is CASSPPGQGVFTDTQYF. The CDR3, as DNA: TGTGCCAGCTCACCCCCGGGACAGGGGGTCTTCACAGATACGCAGTATTTT. This chain joins TRBV18 and TRBJ2-3, with 11 bases matching TRBD1. The CDR3 covers 17 residues. V shed 3 bases, J shed 2 bases, and the junction held 7 bases outside the gene matches. Germline CDR1 is KGHSH and CDR2 is LQKENI.